This T cell receptor beta chain was recovered during a study of graft-versus-host responses after intestinal transplantation. Study summary: All of the recipients had induction that used anti-thymocyte globulin, then tacrolimus and steroids for about 3 years.

The method was immunoSEQ multiplex PCR; TCRdb's version includes in-frame clones alone and lacks a portion of them. The sample has thousands of clones, roughly 70% seen once; the top ten hold approximately 33%. Overall study results and limits: Detected in recipient marrow were GvH clones, some of which were first observed in ileum or blood.

The authors processed graft tissue to release intraepithelial and lamina propria lymphocytes. V lost 4 bases, J lost 8 bases, and 8 bases stayed unmatched. The CDR3 loop spans 14 amino acids. Germline lookup yields CDR1 LNHNV and CDR2 YYDKDF (reference sequence). With respect to this clone: Antigen specificity is unknown.

The sample consisted of ileum tissue, taken roughly 490 days after intestinal transplant. The TCR was taken from a human patient who received an intestinal transplant, so some T cells may come from the graft donor. The chain recombines TRBV15 with TRBJ1-3; 7 positions agree with TRBD1. In DNA, the CDR3 is TGTGCCACCAGCACCCGGACCACAGGGGACACCATATATTTT. Translating it yields CATSTRTTGDTIYF.